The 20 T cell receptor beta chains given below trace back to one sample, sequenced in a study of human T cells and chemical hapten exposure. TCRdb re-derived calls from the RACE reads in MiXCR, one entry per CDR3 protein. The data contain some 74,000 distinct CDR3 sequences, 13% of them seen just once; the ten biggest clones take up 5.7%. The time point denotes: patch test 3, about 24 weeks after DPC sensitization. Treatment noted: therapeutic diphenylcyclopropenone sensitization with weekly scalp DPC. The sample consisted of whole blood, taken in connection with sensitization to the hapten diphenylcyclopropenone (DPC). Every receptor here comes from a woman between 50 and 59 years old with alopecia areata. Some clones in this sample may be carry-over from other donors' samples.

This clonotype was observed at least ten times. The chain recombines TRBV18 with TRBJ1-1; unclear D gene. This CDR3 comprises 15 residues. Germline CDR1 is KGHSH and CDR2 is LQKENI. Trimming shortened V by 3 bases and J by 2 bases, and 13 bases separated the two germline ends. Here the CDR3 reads CASSPSGILNTEAFF. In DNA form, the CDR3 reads TGTGCCAGCTCACCTAGTGGCATCCTAAACACTGAAGCTTTCTTT.

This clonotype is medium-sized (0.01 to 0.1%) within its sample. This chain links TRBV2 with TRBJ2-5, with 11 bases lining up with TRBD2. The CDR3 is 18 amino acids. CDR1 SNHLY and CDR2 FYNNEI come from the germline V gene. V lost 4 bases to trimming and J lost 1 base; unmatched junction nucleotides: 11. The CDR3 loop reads CASSGGLAVQMGQETQYF. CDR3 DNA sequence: TGTGCCAGCAGTGGGGGACTAGCGGTTCAAATGGGCCAAGAGACCCAGTACTTC.

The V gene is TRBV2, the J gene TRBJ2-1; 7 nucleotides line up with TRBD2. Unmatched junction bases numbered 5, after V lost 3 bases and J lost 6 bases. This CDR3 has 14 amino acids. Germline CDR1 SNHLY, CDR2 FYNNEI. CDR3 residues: CASSEASGTNEQFF. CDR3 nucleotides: TGTGCCAGCAGTGAGGCTAGCGGTACCAATGAGCAGTTCTTC.

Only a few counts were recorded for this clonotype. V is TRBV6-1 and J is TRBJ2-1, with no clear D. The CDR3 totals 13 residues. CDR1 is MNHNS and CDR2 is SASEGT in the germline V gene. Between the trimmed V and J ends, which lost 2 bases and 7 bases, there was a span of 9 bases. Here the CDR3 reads CASSEFAINEQFF. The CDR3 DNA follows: TGTGCCAGCAGTGAATTTGCCATTAATGAGCAGTTCTTC.

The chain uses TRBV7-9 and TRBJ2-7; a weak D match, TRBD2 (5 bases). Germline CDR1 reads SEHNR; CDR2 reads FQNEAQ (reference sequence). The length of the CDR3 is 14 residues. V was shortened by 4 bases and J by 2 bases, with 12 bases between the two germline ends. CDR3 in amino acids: CASSSRDTAYEQYF. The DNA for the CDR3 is TGTGCCAGCAGCTCCCGGGATACAGCCTACGAGCAGTACTTC.

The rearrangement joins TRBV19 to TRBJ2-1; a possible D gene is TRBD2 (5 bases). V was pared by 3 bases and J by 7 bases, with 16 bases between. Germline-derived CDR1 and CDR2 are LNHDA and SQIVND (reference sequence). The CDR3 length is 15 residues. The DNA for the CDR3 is TGTGCCAGTAGTATTGAGGGCTCTGGTTGGAATGAGCAGTTCTTC. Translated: CASSIEGSGWNEQFF. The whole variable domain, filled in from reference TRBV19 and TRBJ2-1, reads DGGITQSPKYLFRKEGQNVTLSCEQNLNHDAMYWYRQDPGQGLRLIYYSQIVNDFQKGDIAEGYSVSREKKESFPLTVTSAQKNPTAFYLCASSIEGSGWNEQFFGPGTRLTVL.

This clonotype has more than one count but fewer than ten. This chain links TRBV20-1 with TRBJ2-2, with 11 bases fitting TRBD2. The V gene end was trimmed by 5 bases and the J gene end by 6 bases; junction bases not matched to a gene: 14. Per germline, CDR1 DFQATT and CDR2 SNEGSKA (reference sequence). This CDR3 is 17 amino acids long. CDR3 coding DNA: TGCAGTGCTGCCAGCAGGCTAGCGGGGGGTTCTGCCGGGGAGCTGTTTTTT. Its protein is CSAASRLAGGSAGELFF.

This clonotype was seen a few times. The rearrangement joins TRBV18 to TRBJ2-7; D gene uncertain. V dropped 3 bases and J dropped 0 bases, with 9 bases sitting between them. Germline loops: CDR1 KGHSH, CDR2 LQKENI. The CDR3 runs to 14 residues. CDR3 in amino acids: CASSPAEFSYEQYF. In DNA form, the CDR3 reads TGTGCCAGCTCACCCGCCGAGTTCTCCTACGAGCAGTACTTC. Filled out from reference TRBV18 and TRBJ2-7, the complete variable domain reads NAGVMQNPRHLVRRRGQEARLRCSPMKGHSHVYWYRQLPEEGLKFMVYLQKENIIDESGMPKERFSAEFPKEGPSILRIQQVVRGDSAAYFCASSPAEFSYEQYFGPGTRLTVT.

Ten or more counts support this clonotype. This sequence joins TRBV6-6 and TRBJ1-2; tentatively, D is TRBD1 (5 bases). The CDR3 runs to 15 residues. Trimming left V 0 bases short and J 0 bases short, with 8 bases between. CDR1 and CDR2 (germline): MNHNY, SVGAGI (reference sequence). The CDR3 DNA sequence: TGTGCCAGCAGTTACTCGGGGGGGACTAACTATGGCTACACCTTC. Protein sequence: CASSYSGGTNYGYTF.

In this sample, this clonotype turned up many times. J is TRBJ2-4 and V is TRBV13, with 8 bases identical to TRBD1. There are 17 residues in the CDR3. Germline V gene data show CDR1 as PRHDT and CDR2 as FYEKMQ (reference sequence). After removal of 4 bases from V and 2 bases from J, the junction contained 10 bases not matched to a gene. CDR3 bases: TGTGCCAGCAGCTCCTCGGACAGGGATGCCTCCAAAAACATTCAGTACTTC. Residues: CASSSSDRDASKNIQYF. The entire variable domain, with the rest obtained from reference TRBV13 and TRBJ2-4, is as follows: AAGVIQSPRHLIKEKRETATLKCYPIPRHDTVYWYQQGPGQDPQFLISFYEKMQSDKGSIPDRFSAQQFSDYHSELNMSSLELGDSALYFCASSSSDRDASKNIQYFGAGTRLSVL.

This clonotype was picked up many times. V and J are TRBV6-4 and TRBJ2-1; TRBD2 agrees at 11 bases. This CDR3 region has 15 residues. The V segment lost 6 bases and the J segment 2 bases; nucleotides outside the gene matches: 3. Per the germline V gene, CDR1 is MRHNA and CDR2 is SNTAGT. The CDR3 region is CASSELAGAYNEQFF. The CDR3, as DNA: TGTGCCAGCAGCGAACTAGCGGGAGCCTACAATGAGCAGTTCTTC.

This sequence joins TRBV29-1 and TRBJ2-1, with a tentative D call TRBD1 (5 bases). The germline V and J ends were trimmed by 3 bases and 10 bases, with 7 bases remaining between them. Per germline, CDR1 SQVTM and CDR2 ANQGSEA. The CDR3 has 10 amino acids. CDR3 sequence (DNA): TGCAGCGTTGAGGGGCTAGAGCAGTTCTTC. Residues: CSVEGLEQFF.

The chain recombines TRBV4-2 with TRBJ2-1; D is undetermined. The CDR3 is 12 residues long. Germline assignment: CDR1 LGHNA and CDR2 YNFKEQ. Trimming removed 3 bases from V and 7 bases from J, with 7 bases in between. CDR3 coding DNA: TGTGCCAGCAGCCACGATGGGAATGAGCAGTTCTTC. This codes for CASSHDGNEQFF.

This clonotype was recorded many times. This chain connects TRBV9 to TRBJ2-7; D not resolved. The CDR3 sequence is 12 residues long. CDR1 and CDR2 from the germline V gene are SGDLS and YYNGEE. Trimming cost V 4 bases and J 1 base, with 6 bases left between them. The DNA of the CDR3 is TGTGCCAGCAGCCGCGGTTCCTACGAGCAGTACTTC. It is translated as CASSRGSYEQYF.

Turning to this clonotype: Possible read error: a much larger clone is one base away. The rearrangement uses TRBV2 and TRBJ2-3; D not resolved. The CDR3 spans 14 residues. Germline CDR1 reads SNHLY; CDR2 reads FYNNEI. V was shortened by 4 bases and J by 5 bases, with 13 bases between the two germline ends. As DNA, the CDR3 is TGTGCCAGCAGTGTTGGTGGGTTGGTAGATACGCAGTATTTT. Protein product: CASSVGGLVDTQYF.

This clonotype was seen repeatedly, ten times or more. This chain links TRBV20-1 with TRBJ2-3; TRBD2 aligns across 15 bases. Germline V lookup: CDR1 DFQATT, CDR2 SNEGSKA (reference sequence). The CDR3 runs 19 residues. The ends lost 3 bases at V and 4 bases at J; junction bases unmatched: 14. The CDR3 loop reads CSAREGQGLAGGRSDTQYF. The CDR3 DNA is TGCAGTGCTAGGGAAGGACAGGGACTAGCGGGAGGAAGATCAGATACGCAGTATTTT.

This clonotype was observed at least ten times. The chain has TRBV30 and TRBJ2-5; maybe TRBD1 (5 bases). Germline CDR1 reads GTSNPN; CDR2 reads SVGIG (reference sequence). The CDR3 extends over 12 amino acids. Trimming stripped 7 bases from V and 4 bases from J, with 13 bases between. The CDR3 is CALSPGIETQYF. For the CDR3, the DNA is TGTGCCTTGTCCCCAGGGATAGAGACCCAGTACTTC.

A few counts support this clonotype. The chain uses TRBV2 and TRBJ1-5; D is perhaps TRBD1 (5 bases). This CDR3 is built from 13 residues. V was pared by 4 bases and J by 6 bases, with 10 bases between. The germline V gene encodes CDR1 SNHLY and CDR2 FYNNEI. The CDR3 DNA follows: TGTGCCAGCAGTGGACGGGACCTTCAGCCCCAGCATTTT. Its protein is CASSGRDLQPQHF.

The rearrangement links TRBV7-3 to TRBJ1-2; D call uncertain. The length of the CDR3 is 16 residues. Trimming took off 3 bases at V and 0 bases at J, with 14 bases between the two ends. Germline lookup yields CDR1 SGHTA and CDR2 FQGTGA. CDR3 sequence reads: CASSFSLLQANYGYTF. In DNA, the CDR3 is TGTGCCAGCAGCTTTAGTCTCCTCCAAGCTAACTATGGCTACACCTTC.

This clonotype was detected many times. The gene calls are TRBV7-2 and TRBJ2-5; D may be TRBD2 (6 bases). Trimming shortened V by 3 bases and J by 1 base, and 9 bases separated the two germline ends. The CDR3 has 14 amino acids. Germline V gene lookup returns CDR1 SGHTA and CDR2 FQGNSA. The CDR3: CASSFGGSQETQYF. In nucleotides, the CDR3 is TGTGCCAGCAGCTTTGGGGGGAGCCAAGAGACCCAGTACTTC.